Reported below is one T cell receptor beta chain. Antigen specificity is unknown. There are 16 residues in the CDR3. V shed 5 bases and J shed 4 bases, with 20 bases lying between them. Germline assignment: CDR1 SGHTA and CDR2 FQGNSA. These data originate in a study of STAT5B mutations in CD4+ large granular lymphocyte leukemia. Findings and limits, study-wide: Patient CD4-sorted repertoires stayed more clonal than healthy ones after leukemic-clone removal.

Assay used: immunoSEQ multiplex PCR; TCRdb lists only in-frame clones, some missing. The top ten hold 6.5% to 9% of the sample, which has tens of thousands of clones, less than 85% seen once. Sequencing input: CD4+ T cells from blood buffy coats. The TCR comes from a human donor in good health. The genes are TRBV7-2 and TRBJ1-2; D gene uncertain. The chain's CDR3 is CASSLGRPAGGYGYTF. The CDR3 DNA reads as TGTGCCAGCAGCCTTGGGCGGCCGGCGGGAGGCTATGGCTACACCTTC.